A single sample gave rise to the 21 T cell receptor beta chains below, sequenced in a study of cytomegalovirus exposure and HLA in healthy donors. Primers: 60 Vbeta forward and 13 Jbeta reverse. Generated by immunoSEQ multiplex PCR, the TCRdb table keeps only in-frame clones and is missing some. This table holds about 130,000 clones, 78% found once. The sample consisted of PBMCs. The receptors were sampled from a female donor in good health and CMV-seronegative.

CDR3 amino acids: CASSLRGGRLNNQPQHF. CDR3 DNA: TGTGCCAGCAGCTTGCGCGGGGGGCGATTGAACAATCAGCCCCAGCATTTT. The gene calls are TRBV5-6 and TRBJ1-5, with D possibly being TRBD1 (6 bases). This CDR3 is built from 17 residues. The V and J ends lost 1 base and 3 bases respectively, with 17 bases between them. CDR1 is SGHDT and CDR2 is YYEEEE in the germline V gene.

The rearrangement uses TRBV4-3 and TRBJ2-3, with a possible D match to TRBD2 (6 bases). With 1 base removed from V and 4 bases from J, the gap between germline ends came to 15 bases. The CDR3 consists of 16 residues. Germline CDR1 reads LGHNA; CDR2 reads YSLEER. This CDR3 reads CASSQGSGGGADTQYF. CDR3 nucleotide sequence: TGCGCCAGCAGCCAAGGAAGCGGTGGCGGGGCAGATACGCAGTATTTT.

This chain uses TRBV29-1 with TRBJ1-5, with 9 bases lining up with TRBD1. Germline trimming cut 5 bases from V and 5 bases from J; bases unmatched to any gene: 4. The CDR3 extends over 13 amino acids. Germline CDR1 is SQVTM and CDR2 is ANQGSEA. The CDR3 loop is CSVLQGAHQPQHF. The DNA of the CDR3 is TGCAGCGTTCTACAGGGGGCACATCAGCCCCAGCATTTT. The full variable domain, its missing parts supplied by reference TRBV29-1 and TRBJ1-5, is SAVISQKPSRDICQRGTSLTIQCQVDSQVTMMFWYRQQPGQSLTLIATANQGSEATYESGFVIDKFPISRPNLTFSTLTVSNMSPEDSSIYLCSVLQGAHQPQHFGDGTRLSIL.

The chain recombines TRBV7-8 with TRBJ1-2; 7 bases match TRBD1. The CDR3 has 14 residues. Germline-derived CDR1 and CDR2 are SGHVS and FQNEAQ. V lost 5 bases and J lost 5; bases outside the gene matches: 8. The CDR3 loop is CASSAMRTGYGYTF. The CDR3 DNA reads as TGTGCCAGCAGCGCCATGAGGACAGGTTATGGCTACACCTTC. Supplemented by reference TRBV7-8 and TRBJ1-2, the full variable domain reads GAGVSQSPRYKVAKRGQDVALRCDPISGHVSLFWYQQALGQGPEFLTYFQNEAQLDKSGLPSDRFFAERPEGSVSTLKIQRTQQEDSAVYLCASSAMRTGYGYTFGSGTRLTVV.

V is TRBV28 and J is TRBJ2-7, with 7 bases that match TRBD1. The J segment lost 7 bases and the V segment lost 2 bases, leaving 5 bases of the junction unmatched. The CDR3 is 13 residues long. Germline V gene sequence: CDR1 MDHEN, CDR2 SYDVKM. The DNA of the CDR3 is TGTGCCAGCAGTTTACAGGGGGTAGGGGAGCAGTACTTC. Protein: CASSLQGVGEQYF.

The chain is built from TRBV6-5 and TRBJ1-2; D might be TRBD1 (5 bases). CDR1 MNHEY and CDR2 SVGAGI come from the germline V gene. The CDR3 sequence is 14 residues long. V gave up 5 bases and J gave up 2 bases, with 12 bases separating them. CDR3: CASSLTESNYGYTF. CDR3 in DNA: TGTGCCAGCAGTCTGACAGAATCGAACTATGGCTACACCTTC.

The chain recombines TRBV27 with TRBJ2-1; 12 bases map to TRBD2. The V gene end was trimmed by 3 bases and the J gene end by 6 bases; junction bases not matched to a gene: 9. Germline V gene sequence: CDR1 MNHEY, CDR2 SMNVEV (reference sequence). This CDR3 is 17 amino acids long. The CDR3 protein is CASSLIRLAGELNEQFF. DNA for the CDR3: TGTGCCAGCAGTTTGATAAGACTAGCGGGAGAACTCAATGAGCAGTTCTTC.

This clone was seen only a few times. The chain joins TRBV10-3 to TRBJ2-7, with 7 bases fitting TRBD2. The V gene's germline CDR1 is ENHRY and CDR2 SYGVKD. Trimming at V came to 0 bases and at J to 3 bases, leaving 2 bases not matched to a gene. This CDR3 comprises 14 residues. The CDR3 protein is CAISESLADYEQYF. DNA for the CDR3: TGTGCCATCAGTGAGTCTCTAGCGGACTACGAGCAGTACTTC.

The chain has TRBV5-8 and TRBJ1-4; TRBD1 matches 7 bases. Germline CDR1 and CDR2: SGHTS and YDEGEE. There are 13 residues in the CDR3. V gave up 6 bases and J gave up 4 bases; unmatched junction bases: 3. CDR3 protein: CASTDRLNEKLFF. CDR3 nucleotides: TGTGCCAGCACGGACAGGCTTAATGAAAAACTGTTTTTT. Filled out from reference TRBV5-8 and TRBJ1-4, the complete variable domain reads EAGVTQSPTHLIKTRGQQATLRCSPISGHTSVYWYQQALGLGLQFLLWYDEGEERNRGNFPPRFSGRQFPNYSSELNVNALELEDSALYLCASTDRLNEKLFFGSGTQLSVL.

V gene TRBV18 combines with J gene TRBJ2-5; 7 positions agree with TRBD2. The CDR3 length is 15 residues. Trimming cost V 0 bases and J 2 bases; bases outside gene matches: 3. Germline V gene sequence: CDR1 KGHSH, CDR2 LQKENI. CDR3 loop: CASSPPSGEQETQYF. The CDR3 region has the DNA TGTGCCAGCTCACCACCGAGCGGGGAACAAGAGACCCAGTACTTC.

This clone was seen more than once but under ten times. The rearrangement uses TRBV9 and TRBJ1-2, with D uncertain. Germline CDR1 SGDLS, CDR2 YYNGEE. V lost 0 bases and J lost 4, with 10 bases in between. This CDR3 region has 14 residues. The CDR3 sequence: CASSVGTVFYGYTF. CDR3 sequence (DNA): TGTGCCAGCAGCGTAGGTACGGTCTTCTATGGCTACACCTTC.

The rearrangement links TRBV7-8 to TRBJ2-7, with TRBD1 matching over 7 bases. This CDR3 contains 15 residues. Germline-derived CDR1 and CDR2 are SGHVS and FQNEAQ. Unmatched junction bases numbered 5, after V lost 0 bases and J lost 3 bases. The CDR3 region has the DNA TGTGCCAGCAGCTTAGCGGGACAGAGAAACTACGAGCAGTACTTC. Amino acid sequence: CASSLAGQRNYEQYF.

This rearrangement joins TRBV27 to TRBJ2-7; 8 bases agree with TRBD2. This CDR3 region has 15 residues. Germline assignment: CDR1 MNHEY and CDR2 SMNVEV (reference sequence). Trimming at V came to 7 bases and at J to 2 bases, leaving 10 bases not matched to a gene. CDR3 loop: CASTPVPGLAYEQYF. CDR3 DNA: TGTGCCAGCACCCCTGTTCCGGGACTAGCCTACGAGCAGTACTTC.

The chain joins TRBV27 to TRBJ2-7, with 14 positions matching TRBD2. V was clipped by 5 bases and J by 3 bases; unmatched bases: 12. Germline CDR1 reads MNHEY; CDR2 reads SMNVEV (reference sequence). The CDR3 covers 18 residues. CDR3 sequence reads: CASSPTRGTSGSSYEQYF. The CDR3 bases are TGTGCCAGCAGTCCCACCCGGGGGACTAGCGGGAGTAGCTACGAGCAGTACTTC.

The chain couples TRBV7-3 to TRBJ2-1; the D gene is possibly TRBD1 (7 bases). V shed 1 base and J shed 8 bases, with 15 bases lying between them. The CDR3 runs 15 residues. Germline loops: CDR1 SGHTA, CDR2 FQGTGA. The CDR3 sequence is CASSLRGDSGYEQFF. As DNA, the CDR3 is TGTGCCAGCAGCTTAAGGGGGGACAGTGGTTATGAGCAGTTCTTC.

The genes are TRBV19 and TRBJ1-5; TRBD1 aligns across 7 bases. CDR3 size: 13 residues. Germline CDR1 reads LNHDA; CDR2 reads SQIVND (reference sequence). The junction had 11 bases not matched to a gene; V was cut back by 11 bases and J by 7 bases. CDR3 in DNA: TGTGCCGGAGCTGACAGGGCCGGGCAGCCCCAGCATTTT. It translates to CAGADRAGQPQHF.

J is TRBJ2-2 and V is TRBV5-6; TRBD2 aligns across 7 bases. This CDR3 region has 15 residues. V dropped 5 bases and J dropped 0; count of bases not matched to a gene: 4. Germline V lookup: CDR1 SGHDT, CDR2 YYEEEE. In nucleotides, the CDR3 is TGTGCCAGCAGACGAGGGAGGGCGAACACCGGGGAGCTGTTTTTT. Translation: CASRRGRANTGELFF.

The chain employs TRBV4-2 and TRBJ1-5; D is unclear. V shed 5 bases and J shed 2 bases, with 7 bases lying between them. The CDR3 is 13 residues long. Germline CDR1 LGHNA, CDR2 YNFKEQ. In DNA form, the CDR3 reads TGTGCCAGCAGCGGCGGGGGCAATCAGCCCCAGCATTTT. This codes for CASSGGGNQPQHF.

The rearrangement uses TRBV10-3 and TRBJ1-2; 8 positions agree with TRBD1. Germline V gene lookup returns CDR1 ENHRY and CDR2 SYGVKD. The CDR3 is made up of 14 amino acids. The V segment lost 0 bases and the J segment 9 bases; nucleotides outside the gene matches: 6. In DNA form, the CDR3 reads TGTGCCATCAGTGAGTCAGAACAGGGGGTGAGCTACACCTTC. Its translation: CAISESEQGVSYTF.

This chain uses TRBV30 with TRBJ1-1; the D gene is possibly TRBD1 (5 bases). The V and J ends lost 5 bases and 4 bases respectively, with 11 bases between them. This CDR3 comprises 12 residues. Germline-derived CDR1 and CDR2 are GTSNPN and SVGIG (reference sequence). For the CDR3, the DNA is TGTGCCTGGGACGGGACTTCCACTGAAGCTTTCTTT. The encoded protein is CAWDGTSTEAFF. Combining the CDR3 with reference TRBV30 and TRBJ1-1 gives the whole variable domain SQTIHQWPATLVQPVGSPLSLECTVEGTSNPNLYWYRQAAGRGLQLLFYSVGIGQISSEVPQNLSASRPQDRQFILSSKKLLLSDSGFYLCAWDGTSTEAFFGQGTRLTVV.

As concerns this clone: Relative to the germline gene, one junction end is altered; a read error may explain this. V and J are TRBV7-9 and TRBJ2-7, with TRBD1 as a possible D gene (6 bases). The germline V gene encodes CDR1 SEHNR and CDR2 FQNEAQ (reference sequence). The CDR3 has 16 amino acids. This CDR3 is CSSSSATGYGSYEQYF. The CDR3 DNA reads TGTTCCAGCAGCTCCGCCACAGGGTATGGCTCCTACGAGCAGTACTTC.